These 6 T cell receptor beta chains were all obtained from the same sample, sequenced in a study of shared clonotypes between healthy human individuals. Sequenced by immunoSEQ multiplex PCR; TCRdb stores in-frame clones only, minus some. This table has under 1,900,000 clones, around 98.5% appearing once. The sequencing sample was made of naive CD4+ T cells sorted from blood. Subset noted: CD45RA+ positively selected. The receptors derive from a man aged 25-45 years in good health.

The CDR3 DNA reads TGTGCCAGCAGCTTAGGTCCTGGGACAGGGTACGCGGGAAACACCATATATTTT. Protein product: CASSLGPGTGYAGNTIYF. The rearrangement joins TRBV7-2 to TRBJ1-3, with TRBD1 matching 9 bases. V shed 1 base and J 4 bases; nucleotides not matched to a gene: 11. Germline V CDR1 and CDR2: SGHTA, FQGNSA. The CDR3 covers 18 residues.

The rearrangement links TRBV5-1 to TRBJ2-7; possible D gene TRBD2, 6 bases. The CDR3 consists of 13 residues. Trimming stripped 2 bases from V and 5 bases from J, with 11 bases between. Germline V CDR1 and CDR2: SGHRS, YFSETQ. The CDR3 loop reads CASSLKGGNEQYF. The CDR3 DNA reads TGCGCCAGCAGCTTAAAGGGCGGGAACGAGCAGTACTTC.

This rearrangement joins TRBV18 to TRBJ2-1; the D gene is possibly TRBD2 (6 bases). The CDR3 contains 13 residues. Germline CDR1 and CDR2: KGHSH and LQKENI. Trimming took off 6 bases at V and 11 bases at J, with 17 bases between the two ends. This CDR3 reads CASSNDPRGKQFF. The CDR3 nucleotides read TGTGCCAGCTCGAACGACCCGCGGGGTAAGCAGTTCTTC.

The chain recombines TRBV7-9 with TRBJ1-1, with a possible D match to TRBD1 (5 bases). Germline V lookup: CDR1 SEHNR, CDR2 FQNEAQ (reference sequence). The CDR3 length is 10 residues. V was cut by 11 bases and J by 8 bases, with 12 bases left in between. As DNA, the CDR3 is TGTGCCGGGGGGGACCCCGAAGCTTTCTTT. This gives the protein CAGGDPEAFF.

The rearrangement uses TRBV7-9 and TRBJ1-3; D gene ambiguous. V shed 5 bases and J shed 0 bases, with 17 bases lying between them. The CDR3 is 17 residues long. CDR1 is SEHNR, CDR2 FQNEAQ, per germline (reference sequence). The chain's CDR3 is CASSALIGRNSGNTIYF. For the CDR3, the DNA is TGTGCCAGCAGCGCCTTAATCGGGCGGAACTCTGGAAACACCATATATTTT. Full variable domain (rest looked up from reference TRBV7-9 and TRBJ1-3): DTGVSQNPRHKITKRGQNVTFRCDPISEHNRLYWYRQTLGQGPEFLTYFQNEAQLEKSRLLSDRFSAERPKGSFSTLEIQRTEQGDSAMYLCASSALIGRNSGNTIYFGEGSWLTVV.

The V gene is TRBV5-1, the J gene TRBJ2-1; 9 positions match TRBD1. Per germline, CDR1 SGHRS and CDR2 YFSETQ. The ends lost 1 base at V and 9 bases at J; junction bases unmatched: 14. This CDR3 has 17 amino acids. The CDR3 protein is CASSLLVGTGLEGEQFF. In DNA, the CDR3 is TGCGCCAGCAGCTTGCTAGTAGGGACAGGGCTTGAGGGTGAGCAGTTCTTC. Full variable domain (missing parts from reference TRBV5-1 and TRBJ2-1): KAGVTQTPRYLIKTRGQQVTLSCSPISGHRSVSWYQQTPGQGLQFLFEYFSETQRNKGNFPGRFSGRQFSNSRSEMNVSTLELGDSALYLCASSLLVGTGLEGEQFFGPGTRLTVL.